The rows below give T cell receptor beta chains drawn from one sample of a study of shared clonotypes between healthy human individuals. Using immunoSEQ multiplex PCR, the repertoire was profiled, and TCRdb retains in-frame clones only, with some absent. The sample has roughly 490,000 clones; 79% are singletons. Specimen: PBMCs. All receptors derive from a woman aged 40 to 50 in good health. Some clones in this sample may be carry-over from other donors' samples. Each CDR3 is given with its conserved first and last residue. D genes are given only for firm matches. Size tells how often a clone was seen (once, few, many) or the class of an expanded clone, and some rows leave it out.

V: TRBV5-1; size: -; J: TRBJ2-7; D: TRBD1; length: 13; CDR3: CASRGQGGDEQYF; DNA: TGCGCCAGCAGGGGACAGGGGGGCGACGAGCAGTACTTC
V: TRBV6-5; size: -; J: TRBJ2-7; D: TRBD2; length: 13; CDR3: CASSGLASYEQYF; DNA: TGTGCCAGCTCGGGACTAGCGTCCTACGAGCAGTACTTC
V: TRBV28; size: few; J: TRBJ2-7; D: -; length: 12; CDR3: CASSVRSYEQYF; DNA: TGTGCCAGTTCAGTGAGGTCCTACGAGCAGTACTTC
V: TRBV7-6; size: -; J: TRBJ2-2; D: -; length: 16; CDR3: CASSPLDTGKTGELFF; DNA: TGTGCCAGCAGCCCGCTAGACACAGGGAAAACCGGGGAGCTGTTTTTT
V: TRBV18; size: -; J: TRBJ1-5; D: -; length: 13; CDR3: CASSPGGNQPQHF; DNA: TGTGCCAGCTCACCGGGTGGCAATCAGCCCCAGCATTTT
V: TRBV7-7; size: few; J: TRBJ2-5; D: -; length: 14; CDR3: CASSARLYQETQYF; DNA: TGTGCCAGCAGCGCCCGATTGTACCAAGAGACCCAGTACTTC
V: TRBV6-1; size: -; J: TRBJ2-1; D: TRBD2; length: 15; CDR3: CASSEQGLAVNEQFF; DNA: TGTGCCAGCAGTGAACAGGGACTAGCGGTCAATGAGCAGTTCTTC
V: TRBV7-9; size: -; J: TRBJ2-1; D: -; length: 13; CDR3: CASSLGEYNEQFF; DNA: TGTGCCAGCAGCTTAGGTGAATACAATGAGCAGTTCTTC
V: TRBV5-4; size: -; J: TRBJ2-3; D: -; length: 13; CDR3: CASSPVSTDTQYF; DNA: TGTGCCAGCAGCCCCGTCAGCACAGATACGCAGTATTTT
V: TRBV6-6; size: -; J: TRBJ2-1; D: -; length: 12; CDR3: CASGANPNEQFF; DNA: TGTGCCAGCGGAGCGAACCCCAATGAGCAGTTCTTC
V: TRBV5-1; size: -; J: TRBJ1-1; D: -; length: 14; CDR3: CASSSAAGNTEAFF; DNA: TGCGCCAGCAGTTCGGCCGCGGGGAACACTGAAGCTTTCTTT
V: TRBV21-1; size: -; J: TRBJ2-7; D: -; length: 12; CDR3: CASSGTSYEQYF; DNA: TGTGCCAGCAGCGGGACTAGCTACGAGCAGTACTTC
V: TRBV9; size: -; J: TRBJ2-5; D: TRBD2; length: 14; CDR3: CASSKAGGPETQYF; DNA: TGTGCCAGCAGCAAAGCGGGAGGGCCAGAGACCCAGTACTTC
V: TRBV28; size: -; J: TRBJ1-2; D: -; length: 11; CDR3: CASSFHRGYTF; DNA: TGTGCCAGCAGTTTTCACCGGGGCTACACCTTC
V: TRBV9; size: -; J: TRBJ1-1; D: -; length: 14; CDR3: CASSVDGMNTEAFF; DNA: TGTGCCAGCAGCGTAGATGGGATGAACACTGAAGCTTTCTTT
V: TRBV7-3; size: -; J: TRBJ2-1; D: TRBD2; length: 15; CDR3: CASSKVAGGPDEQFF; DNA: TGTGCCAGCAGCAAAGTGGCGGGAGGGCCTGATGAGCAGTTCTTC
V: TRBV2; size: -; J: TRBJ2-5; D: -; length: 12; CDR3: CASRDQQETQYF; DNA: TGTGCCAGCAGGGACCAACAAGAGACCCAGTACTTC
V: TRBV7-3; size: -; J: TRBJ2-1; D: TRBD2; length: 16; CDR3: CASSPGGLAGFNEQFF; DNA: TGTGCCAGCAGCCCCGGTGGACTAGCGGGGTTCAATGAGCAGTTCTTC
V: TRBV7-8; size: -; J: TRBJ1-5; D: -; length: 15; CDR3: CASSLVRGPNSAQHF; DNA: TGTGCCAGCAGCTTAGTCCGGGGTCCCAATTCGGCCCAGCATTTT
V: TRBV19; size: few; J: TRBJ2-5; D: -; length: 16; CDR3: CASSPLLRGNVETQYF; DNA: TGTGCCAGTAGTCCCCTTCTCCGGGGGAATGTTGAGACCCAGTACTTC
V: TRBV7-3; size: -; J: TRBJ1-1; D: TRBD1; length: 15; CDR3: CASSSGTGGGTEAFF; DNA: TGTGCCAGCAGCTCCGGGACAGGGGGAGGCACTGAAGCTTTCTTT
V: TRBV6-1; size: -; J: TRBJ2-7; D: -; length: 13; CDR3: CASSRSPLYEQYF; DNA: TGTGCCAGCAGTAGAAGTCCGCTCTACGAGCAGTACTTC
V: TRBV7-3; size: -; J: TRBJ1-2; D: -; length: 14; CDR3: CASSPNRRSYGYTF; DNA: TGTGCCAGCAGCCCCAACAGGAGATCCTATGGCTACACCTTC
V: TRBV5-1; size: few; J: TRBJ1-1; D: -; length: 14; CDR3: CASSPGEGGTEAFF; DNA: TGCGCCAGCAGCCCCGGGGAGGGGGGGACTGAAGCTTTCTTT